One sample yielded the 31 T cell receptor beta chains listed below, sequenced in a study of blood T cell repertoires in COVID-19. The method was immunoSEQ multiplex PCR; TCRdb's version includes in-frame clones alone and lacks a portion of them. The data show approximately 150,000 clones, with roughly 80% seen just once and around a sixth held by the top ten. The source material was peripheral blood. The receptor source for this set is a man aged 50 to 60 with acute or convalescent COVID-19.

The chain links TRBV10-3 to TRBJ1-1; a possible D gene is TRBD1 (6 bases). The CDR3 has 14 amino acids. The germline gives CDR1 ENHRY, CDR2 SYGVKD. The V and J ends lost 6 bases and 0 bases respectively, with 11 bases between them. CDR3 sequence: CAISPTGLNTEAFF. The CDR3 DNA reads as TGTGCCATCAGCCCCACAGGGTTGAACACTGAAGCTTTCTTT.

This clone was seen a few times. The chain couples TRBV7-8 to TRBJ2-5; 10 bases match TRBD1. Germline V gives CDR1 SGHVS, CDR2 FQNEAQ. The CDR3 spans 14 residues. The V gene end was trimmed by 5 bases and the J gene end by 4 bases; junction bases not matched to a gene: 4. In nucleotides, the CDR3 is TGTGCCAGCAGCCCTCGGGACAGGGGAGAGACCCAGTACTTC. Protein product: CASSPRDRGETQYF.

The chain combines TRBV3-1 (or the pseudogene TRBV3-2) with TRBJ2-5; TRBD1 agrees at 8 bases. The germline gives CDR1 LGHDT, CDR2 YNNKEL (reference sequence). The length of the CDR3 is 14 residues. The V and J ends lost 6 bases and 5 bases, in that order; junction bases with no gene match: 8. The CDR3, as DNA: TGTGCCAGCAGACCACCCGGACAGGGTGAGACCCAGTACTTC. This gives the protein CASRPPGQGETQYF.

This clone was recorded a few times. The chain combines TRBV29-1 with TRBJ1-1, with D hard to call. Deletions cut 2 bases from V and 0 bases from J, with 10 bases between. CDR1 and CDR2 (germline): SQVTM, ANQGSEA. CDR3 size: 14 residues. CDR3 residues: CSVEKTGVNTEAFF. The CDR3 DNA reads TGCAGCGTTGAAAAAACCGGGGTGAACACTGAAGCTTTCTTT.

The chain couples TRBV18 to TRBJ1-4; D is uncertain. CDR1 KGHSH and CDR2 LQKENI come from the germline V gene. Trimming shortened V by 6 bases and J by 7 bases, and 15 bases separated the two germline ends. The CDR3 has 14 amino acids. CDR3 region: CASSEGRTLEKLFF. The CDR3 DNA reads as TGTGCCAGCTCTGAGGGCAGGACCCTTGAAAAACTGTTTTTT.

The chain has TRBV24-1 and TRBJ2-5; D is possibly TRBD2 (6 bases). This CDR3 region has 12 residues. V was clipped by 7 bases and J by 5 bases, with 10 bases between them. The germline V gene encodes CDR1 KGHDR and CDR2 SFDVKD. This chain's CDR3 is CATSGAGETQYF. CDR3 in DNA: TGTGCCACCAGCGGGGCGGGGGAGACCCAGTACTTC.

J is TRBJ2-2 and V is TRBV5-1; TRBD2 agrees at 7 bases. This CDR3 contains 17 residues. From germline, CDR1 is SGHRS and CDR2 YFSETQ. V shed 1 base, J shed 0 bases, and the junction held 6 bases outside the gene matches. CDR3 sequence: CASSLIESGANTGELFF. As DNA, the CDR3 is TGCGCCAGCAGCTTGATAGAGAGCGGGGCGAACACCGGGGAGCTGTTTTTT.

This chain uses TRBV11-1 with TRBJ2-3; D might be TRBD1 (5 bases). Germline assignment: CDR1 SGHAT and CDR2 FQDESV (reference sequence). V lost 4 bases and J 2 bases, leaving 10 bases between the germline ends. This CDR3 spans 14 amino acids. The CDR3 protein is CASSSRTYTDTQYF. In DNA, the CDR3 is TGTGCCAGCAGCTCCAGGACATACACAGATACGCAGTATTTT.

This clone was counted only a few times. V usage is TRBV6-5 and J usage is TRBJ1-4; 10 positions match TRBD1. The germline V gene has CDR1 MNHEY and CDR2 SVGAGI. The V gene end was trimmed by 8 bases and the J gene end by 7 bases; junction bases not matched to a gene: 4. This CDR3 has 13 amino acids. CDR3 in amino acids: CASLRQGAEKLFF. The DNA for the CDR3 is TGTGCCAGCCTTAGACAGGGGGCTGAAAAACTGTTTTTT.

The chain couples TRBV24-1 to TRBJ2-1; a weak D match, TRBD1 (5 bases). CDR3 length equals 16 residues. V lost 4 bases and J 8 bases, leaving 20 bases between the germline ends. Germline loops: CDR1 KGHDR, CDR2 SFDVKD. The CDR3 spells CATSESRKAIGDEQFF. CDR3 in DNA: TGTGCCACCAGTGAATCCCGCAAGGCGATAGGGGATGAGCAGTTCTTC.

V usage is TRBV29-1 and J usage is TRBJ1-1; perhaps TRBD1 as D (5 bases). The CDR3 sequence is 10 residues long. CDR1 is SQVTM and CDR2 is ANQGSEA in the germline V gene. With 8 bases removed from V and 8 bases from J, the gap between germline ends came to 12 bases. CDR3 in DNA: TGCAGCTCTAGCGACAGAGAAGCTTTCTTT. It specifies CSSSDREAFF.

J is TRBJ2-3 and V is TRBV29-1; D might be TRBD2 (6 bases). The CDR3 covers 16 residues. Between the trimmed V and J ends, which lost 4 bases and 1 base, there was a span of 18 bases. Germline V gives CDR1 SQVTM, CDR2 ANQGSEA. DNA for the CDR3: TGCAGCGTTGGGGCCCTTGCGGGGCTGGGCACAGATACGCAGTATTTT. Translating gives CSVGALAGLGTDTQYF.

This chain links TRBV5-1 with TRBJ2-5; 9 positions match TRBD1. This CDR3 comprises 13 residues. Germline V gene sequence: CDR1 SGHRS, CDR2 YFSETQ. V trimming: 3 bases; J trimming: 9 bases; junction bases outside the gene matches: 6. The CDR3 DNA follows: TGCGCCAGCAGCTCGGGACAGGGACGTTCCCAGTACTTC. Translation gives CASSSGQGRSQYF.

This clone came up once. The chain joins TRBV30 to TRBJ1-2, with a tentative D call TRBD1 (6 bases). V lost 0 bases and J lost 2, with 13 bases in between. The CDR3 has 15 residues. CDR1 is GTSNPN and CDR2 is SVGIG in the germline V gene (reference sequence). CDR3 in amino acids: CAWSVSHRVNYGYTF. The CDR3 coding sequence is TGTGCCTGGAGTGTATCACACAGGGTGAACTATGGCTACACCTTC.

This clone has more than one count but fewer than ten. The J gene is TRBJ1-4, the V gene TRBV3-1 (or the pseudogene TRBV3-2); 9 bases are shared with TRBD1. There are 17 residues in the CDR3. Germline V gives CDR1 LGHDT, CDR2 YNNKEL (reference sequence). The V segment lost 0 bases and the J segment 10 bases; nucleotides outside the gene matches: 12. This CDR3 is CASSQDTGTGGTGKLFF. CDR3 DNA: TGTGCCAGCAGCCAAGATACAGGAACAGGGGGCACGGGAAAACTGTTTTTT.

This chain links TRBV12-5 with TRBJ1-2; possible D gene TRBD1, 5 bases. The CDR3 length is 15 residues. The V gene lost 0 bases and the J gene lost 3 bases, with 11 bases spanning the gap. Germline CDR1 LGHNT, CDR2 FRNRAP. The CDR3 bases are TGTGCTAGTGGTTTGGTAGATGGGGCTGACTATGGCTACACCTTC. It specifies CASGLVDGADYGYTF.

V is TRBV7-2 and J is TRBJ2-2, with 11 nucleotides matching TRBD2. CDR1 is SGHTA, CDR2 FQGNSA, per germline. Trimming took 5 bases from V and 6 from J; bases not matched to a gene: 8. The CDR3 is 16 amino acids. Written as DNA, the CDR3 is TGTGCCAGCAGCATATCCGGGACTAGCGGTTCCGGGGAGCTGTTTTTT. Translating it yields CASSISGTSGSGELFF. Full variable domain (missing parts from reference TRBV7-2 and TRBJ2-2): GAGVSQSPSNKVTEKGKDVELRCDPISGHTALYWYRQSLGQGLEFLIYFQGNSAPDKSGLPSDRFSAERTGGSVSTLTIQRTQQEDSAVYLCASSISGTSGSGELFFGEGSRLTVL.

The rearrangement uses TRBV7-3 and TRBJ2-3, with D maybe TRBD2 (6 bases). V was pared by 1 base and J by 1 base, with 6 bases between. The germline gives CDR1 SGHTA, CDR2 FQGTGA. This CDR3 has 14 amino acids. The CDR3 reads CASSLSGGTDTQYF. The CDR3 bases are TGTGCCAGCAGCTTAAGCGGGGGCACAGATACGCAGTATTTT.

The V gene is TRBV18, the J gene TRBJ2-1; 8 bases align to TRBD1. This CDR3 contains 14 residues. V dropped 3 bases and J dropped 5; count of bases not matched to a gene: 3. Per the germline V gene, CDR1 is KGHSH and CDR2 is LQKENI. The CDR3 loop reads CASSPMTGDNEQFF. The CDR3 DNA reads TGTGCCAGCTCACCGATGACAGGGGACAATGAGCAGTTCTTC.

The chain is built from TRBV5-1 and TRBJ1-2, with TRBD1 identical over 7 bases. Germline V lookup: CDR1 SGHRS, CDR2 YFSETQ. With V trimmed by 1 base and J by 8 bases, 5 bases remained unmatched. The CDR3 consists of 13 residues. The CDR3 bases are TGCGCCAGCAGCTTGTATCAACAGGGGGGCTACACCTTC. Its protein product is CASSLYQQGGYTF.

The chain joins TRBV28 to TRBJ1-1; tentatively, D is TRBD1 (5 bases). Trimming removed 8 bases from V and 4 bases from J, with 14 bases in between. This CDR3 region has 13 residues. Germline V gene sequence: CDR1 MDHEN, CDR2 SYDVKM. The CDR3 DNA follows: TGTGCCAGCCAGTGGGGCCGAGGCACTGAAGCTTTCTTT. Protein product: CASQWGRGTEAFF.

The chain links TRBV4-1 to TRBJ2-5; tentative D call: TRBD1 (6 bases). CDR1 and CDR2 (germline): MGHRA, YSYEKL. The CDR3 extends over 15 amino acids. Deletions cut 1 base from V and 5 bases from J, with 14 bases between. Here the CDR3 reads CASSQVNRDGETQYF. In nucleotides, the CDR3 is TGCGCCAGCAGCCAAGTCAACAGGGATGGGGAGACCCAGTACTTC.

This chain links TRBV6-5 with TRBJ1-5; weak D call: TRBD1 (6 bases). This CDR3 has 13 amino acids. Per germline, CDR1 MNHEY and CDR2 SVGAGI. V lost 9 bases to trimming and J lost 5 bases, with 14 bases between them. This CDR3 reads CASRMGAHQPQHF. CDR3 nucleotide sequence: TGTGCCAGTAGGATGGGGGCGCATCAGCCCCAGCATTTT.

The rearrangement uses TRBV30 and TRBJ1-5, with 7 bases matching TRBD1. Unmatched junction bases numbered 11, after V lost 2 bases and J lost 4 bases. Germline CDR1 and CDR2: GTSNPN and SVGIG (reference sequence). The CDR3 has 16 residues. DNA of the CDR3: TGTGCCTGGAGTCCACCAAACAGGGGATGGAATCAGCCCCAGCATTTT. Its translation: CAWSPPNRGWNQPQHF.

V is TRBV7-6 and J is TRBJ1-6, with D unresolved. This CDR3 is built from 13 residues. Germline CDR1 is SGHVS and CDR2 is FNYEAQ. Trimming took 5 bases from V and 7 from J, leaving 9 bases between them. DNA for the CDR3: TGTGCCAGCAGCACGCACAAGAATTCACCCCTCCACTTT. This encodes CASSTHKNSPLHF.

V usage is TRBV6-5 and J usage is TRBJ1-1, with D maybe TRBD1 (5 bases). V lost 8 bases, J lost 5 bases, and 12 bases lay in between. This CDR3 is built from 12 residues. The germline V gene encodes CDR1 MNHEY and CDR2 SVGAGI. The CDR3 reads CASGPRGTEAFF. Here the CDR3 DNA reads TGTGCCAGCGGACCAAGGGGAACTGAAGCTTTCTTT.

V usage is TRBV29-1 and J usage is TRBJ2-5; no clear D. Germline V gene data show CDR1 as SQVTM and CDR2 as ANQGSEA. There are 11 residues in the CDR3. V dropped 4 bases and J dropped 9 bases, with 12 bases sitting between them. DNA of the CDR3: TGCAGCGTTGCTCGAGATGGGCCCCAGTACTTC. It codes for CSVARDGPQYF.

The rearrangement uses TRBV11-1 and TRBJ2-1, with TRBD2 as a possible D gene (6 bases). The CDR3 covers 14 residues. Germline V CDR1 and CDR2: SGHAT, FQDESV (reference sequence). Trimming left V 2 bases short and J 7 bases short, with 12 bases between. Here the CDR3 reads CASSLTRRGNEQFF. The CDR3 DNA follows: TGTGCCAGCAGCTTAACCAGGAGGGGTAATGAGCAGTTCTTC.

This clone was seen only a few times. The chain carries TRBV5-1 and TRBJ1-1, with D unresolved. Trimming left V 4 bases short and J 2 bases short, with 24 bases between. Germline lookup yields CDR1 SGHRS and CDR2 YFSETQ. This CDR3 contains 18 residues. CDR3 coding DNA: TGCGCCAGCAGCCCTGGAGCGTGGCCGTCCGTAGCCAACACTGAAGCTTTCTTT. Its translation: CASSPGAWPSVANTEAFF.

The genes are TRBV7-8 and TRBJ2-5; tentative D call: TRBD2 (5 bases). CDR1 is SGHVS, CDR2 FQNEAQ, per germline. The CDR3 contains 11 residues. With 6 bases removed from V and 7 bases from J, the gap between germline ends came to 9 bases. As DNA, the CDR3 is TGTGCCAGCAGTCTAGCTGGGACCCAGTACTTC. Translating gives CASSLAGTQYF.

The rearrangement uses TRBV25-1 and TRBJ2-7, with 7 bases identical to TRBD1. This CDR3 region has 18 residues. V dropped 4 bases and J dropped 2; count of bases not matched to a gene: 17. The germline V gene has CDR1 MGHDK and CDR2 SYGVNS. The CDR3 sequence: CASSGKERQGFPAYEQYF. The CDR3 coding sequence is TGTGCCAGCAGTGGGAAAGAGAGACAGGGTTTCCCGGCCTACGAGCAGTACTTC.